One and the same sample provided the 2 T cell receptor beta chains below, sequenced in a study of cytomegalovirus exposure and HLA in healthy donors. Amplification used 60 Vbeta primers and 13 Jbeta primers. Produced via immunoSEQ multiplex PCR; TCRdb's table is partial and in-frame only. Its table lists about 190,000 clones. Sequencing input: PBMCs. Receptor source: a man aged 25 to 45 in good health and CMV-seronegative.

This rearrangement joins TRBV27 to TRBJ1-5; D gene unclear. Germline V gene lookup returns CDR1 MNHEY and CDR2 SMNVEV (reference sequence). V lost 3 bases, J lost 3 bases, and 9 bases lay in between. The CDR3 totals 14 residues. The CDR3 protein is CASSFSSPNQPQHF. The CDR3 DNA reads TGTGCCAGCAGTTTTTCGAGCCCCAATCAGCCCCAGCATTTT.

V and J are TRBV4-2 and TRBJ1-2; 7 bases fit TRBD1. Trimming at V came to 4 bases and at J to 6 bases, leaving 17 bases not matched to a gene. Germline V gene lookup returns CDR1 LGHNA and CDR2 YNFKEQ. This CDR3 contains 17 residues. CDR3 residues: CASSPTRRTGSSDGYTF. CDR3 in DNA: TGTGCCAGCAGCCCCACCCGTCGGACAGGCTCGAGTGATGGCTACACCTTC.